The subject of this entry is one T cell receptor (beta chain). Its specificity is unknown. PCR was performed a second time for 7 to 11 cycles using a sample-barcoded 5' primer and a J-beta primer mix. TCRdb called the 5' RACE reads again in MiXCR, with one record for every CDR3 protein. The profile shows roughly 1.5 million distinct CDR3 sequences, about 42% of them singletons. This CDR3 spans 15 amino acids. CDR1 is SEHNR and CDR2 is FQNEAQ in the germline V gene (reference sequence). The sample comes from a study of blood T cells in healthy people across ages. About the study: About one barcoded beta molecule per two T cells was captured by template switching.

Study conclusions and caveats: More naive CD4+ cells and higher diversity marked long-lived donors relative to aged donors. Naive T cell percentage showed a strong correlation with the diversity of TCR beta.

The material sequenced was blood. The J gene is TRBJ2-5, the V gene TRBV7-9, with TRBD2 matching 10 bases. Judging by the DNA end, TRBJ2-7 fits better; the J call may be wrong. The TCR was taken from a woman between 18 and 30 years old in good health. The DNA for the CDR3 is TGTGCCAGCAGTAGCGGGAGGTATTTAGTCTACGAGCAGTACTTC. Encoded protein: CASSSGRYLVYEQYF.